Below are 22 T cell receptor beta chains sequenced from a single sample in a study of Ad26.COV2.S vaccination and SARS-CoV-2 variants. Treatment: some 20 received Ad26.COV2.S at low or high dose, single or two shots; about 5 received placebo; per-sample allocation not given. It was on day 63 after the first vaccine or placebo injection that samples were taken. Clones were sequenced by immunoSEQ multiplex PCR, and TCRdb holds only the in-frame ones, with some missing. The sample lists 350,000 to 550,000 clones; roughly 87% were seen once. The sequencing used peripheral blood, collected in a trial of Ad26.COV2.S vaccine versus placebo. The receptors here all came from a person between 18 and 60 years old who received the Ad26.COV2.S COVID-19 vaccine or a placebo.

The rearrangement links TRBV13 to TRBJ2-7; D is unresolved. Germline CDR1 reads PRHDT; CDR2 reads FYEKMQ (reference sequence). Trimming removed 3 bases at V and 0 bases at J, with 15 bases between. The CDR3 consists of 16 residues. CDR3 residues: CASSLAGLAGSYEQYF. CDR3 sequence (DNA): TGTGCCAGCAGCTTGGCTGGTCTTGCTGGCTCCTACGAGCAGTACTTC.

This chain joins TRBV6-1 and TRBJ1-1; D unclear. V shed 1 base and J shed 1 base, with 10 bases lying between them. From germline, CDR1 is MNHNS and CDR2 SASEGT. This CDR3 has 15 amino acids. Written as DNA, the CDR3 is TGTGCCAGCAGTGAAGGGTGGTGGACGAACACTGAAGCTTTCTTT. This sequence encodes CASSEGWWTNTEAFF.

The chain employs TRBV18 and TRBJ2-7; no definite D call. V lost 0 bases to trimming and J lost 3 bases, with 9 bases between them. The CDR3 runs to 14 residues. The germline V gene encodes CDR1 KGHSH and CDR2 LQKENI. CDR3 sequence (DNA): TGTGCCAGCTCACCACCCAACAGTCTCTACGAGCAGTACTTC. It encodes CASSPPNSLYEQYF.

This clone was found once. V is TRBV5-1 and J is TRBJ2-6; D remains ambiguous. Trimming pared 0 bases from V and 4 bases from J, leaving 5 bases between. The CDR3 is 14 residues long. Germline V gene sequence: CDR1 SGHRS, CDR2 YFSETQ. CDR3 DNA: TGCGCCAGCAGCTTGGCCGTCGGGGCCAACGTCCTGACTTTC. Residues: CASSLAVGANVLTF.

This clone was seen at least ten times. CDR3 residues: CASSLIYGTGDNYGYTF. The CDR3 region has the DNA TGCGCCAGCAGCTTGATATACGGGACAGGGGATAACTATGGCTACACCTTC. The rearrangement uses TRBV5-1 and TRBJ1-2; 10 nucleotides align to TRBD1. The CDR3 has 17 amino acids. The germline gives CDR1 SGHRS, CDR2 YFSETQ. Unmatched junction bases numbered 7, after V lost 1 base and J lost 1 base. Variable domain in full (rest from reference TRBV5-1 and TRBJ1-2): KAGVTQTPRYLIKTRGQQVTLSCSPISGHRSVSWYQQTPGQGLQFLFEYFSETQRNKGNFPGRFSGRQFSNSRSEMNVSTLELGDSALYLCASSLIYGTGDNYGYTFGSGTRLTVV.

CDR3 nucleotide sequence: TGTGCCAGCAGTCCTTCTGCAGGGGGCGTTGGGACTGAAGCTTTCTTT. This translates into CASSPSAGGVGTEAFF. The V and J genes are TRBV27 and TRBJ1-1, with TRBD1 identical over 8 bases. Unmatched junction bases numbered 13, after V lost 5 bases and J lost 5 bases. Germline V gene lookup returns CDR1 MNHEY and CDR2 SMNVEV (reference sequence). The CDR3 sequence is 16 residues long.

CDR3 DNA sequence: TGTGCCAGCAGTGAGGGCGATGGAAACACCATATATTTT. Its protein product is CASSEGDGNTIYF. The chain uses TRBV6-1 and TRBJ1-3; D not resolved. CDR3 length equals 13 residues. Germline V lookup: CDR1 MNHNS, CDR2 SASEGT. Trimming left V 3 bases short and J 3 bases short, with 6 bases between.

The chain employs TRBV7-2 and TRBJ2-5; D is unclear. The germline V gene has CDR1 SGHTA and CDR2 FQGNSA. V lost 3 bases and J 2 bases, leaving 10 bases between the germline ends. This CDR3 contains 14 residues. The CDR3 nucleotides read TGTGCCAGCAGCTTCCGTCGGCTACAAGAGACCCAGTACTTC. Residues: CASSFRRLQETQYF.

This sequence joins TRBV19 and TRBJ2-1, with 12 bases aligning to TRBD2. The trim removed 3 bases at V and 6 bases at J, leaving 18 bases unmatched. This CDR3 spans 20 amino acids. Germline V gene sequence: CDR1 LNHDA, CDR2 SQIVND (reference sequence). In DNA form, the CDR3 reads TGTGCCAGTAGTATTATCTTTGGGAGGCCTAGCGGGAGGGCCAGCAATGAGCAGTTCTTC. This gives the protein CASSIIFGRPSGRASNEQFF. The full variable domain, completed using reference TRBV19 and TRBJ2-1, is DGGITQSPKYLFRKEGQNVTLSCEQNLNHDAMYWYRQDPGQGLRLIYYSQIVNDFQKGDIAEGYSVSREKKESFPLTVTSAQKNPTAFYLCASSIIFGRPSGRASNEQFFGPGTRLTVL.

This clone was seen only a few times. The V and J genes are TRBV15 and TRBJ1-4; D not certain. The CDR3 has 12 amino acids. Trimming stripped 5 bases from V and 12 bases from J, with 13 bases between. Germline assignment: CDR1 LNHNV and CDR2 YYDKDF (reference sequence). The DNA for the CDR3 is TGTGCCACCAGCGGGATCGCGGAACAACTGTTTTTT. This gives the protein CATSGIAEQLFF.

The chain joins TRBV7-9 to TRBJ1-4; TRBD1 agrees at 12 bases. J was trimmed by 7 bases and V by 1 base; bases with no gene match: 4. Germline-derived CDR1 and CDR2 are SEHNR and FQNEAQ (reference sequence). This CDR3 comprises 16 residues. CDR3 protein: CASSLGGTGGFEKLFF. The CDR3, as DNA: TGTGCCAGCAGCTTAGGGGGGACAGGGGGCTTTGAAAAACTGTTTTTT.

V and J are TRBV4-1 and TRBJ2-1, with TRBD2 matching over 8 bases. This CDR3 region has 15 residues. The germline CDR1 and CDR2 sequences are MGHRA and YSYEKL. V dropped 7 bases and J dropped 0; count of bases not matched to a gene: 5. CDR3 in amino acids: CASMLAGPSYNEQFF. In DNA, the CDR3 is TGCGCCAGCATGCTAGCGGGTCCCTCCTACAATGAGCAGTTCTTC.

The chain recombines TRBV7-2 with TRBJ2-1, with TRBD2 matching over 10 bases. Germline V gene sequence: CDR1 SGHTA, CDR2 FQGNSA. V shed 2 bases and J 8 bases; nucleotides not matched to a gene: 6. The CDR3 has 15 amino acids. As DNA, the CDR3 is TGTGCCAGCAGCTTATCAGCGGGAGGGCACCATGAGCAGTTCTTC. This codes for CASSLSAGGHHEQFF.

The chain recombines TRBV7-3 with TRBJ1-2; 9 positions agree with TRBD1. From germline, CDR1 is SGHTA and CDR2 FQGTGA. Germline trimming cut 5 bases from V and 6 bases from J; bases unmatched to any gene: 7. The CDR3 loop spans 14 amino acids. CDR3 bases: TGTGCCAGCAGCCCTAAGACAGGGGGGCATGGCTACACCTTC. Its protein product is CASSPKTGGHGYTF. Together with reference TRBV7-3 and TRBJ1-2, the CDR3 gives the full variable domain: GAGVSQTPSNKVTEKGKYVELRCDPISGHTALYWYRQSLGQGPEFLIYFQGTGAADDSGLPNDRFFAVRPEGSVSTLKIQRTERGDSAVYLCASSPKTGGHGYTFGSGTRLTVV.

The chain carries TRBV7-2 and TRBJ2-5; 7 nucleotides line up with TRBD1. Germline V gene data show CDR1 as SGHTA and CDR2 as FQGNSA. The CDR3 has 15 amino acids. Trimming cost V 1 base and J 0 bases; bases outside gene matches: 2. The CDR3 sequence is CASSLEQGHQETQYF. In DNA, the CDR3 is TGTGCCAGCAGCTTAGAACAGGGGCACCAAGAGACCCAGTACTTC.

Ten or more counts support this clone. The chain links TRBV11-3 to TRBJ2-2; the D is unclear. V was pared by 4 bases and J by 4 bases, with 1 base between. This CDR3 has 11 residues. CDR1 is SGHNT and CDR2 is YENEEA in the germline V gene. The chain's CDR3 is CASSSTGELFF. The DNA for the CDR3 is TGTGCCAGCAGCTCCACCGGGGAGCTGTTTTTT.

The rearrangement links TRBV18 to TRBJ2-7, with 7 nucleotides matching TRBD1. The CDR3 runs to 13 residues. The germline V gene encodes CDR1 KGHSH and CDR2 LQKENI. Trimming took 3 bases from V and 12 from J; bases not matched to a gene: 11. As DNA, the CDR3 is TGTGCCAGCTCACCGGAGAGAGACAGGGTACCGTACGTC. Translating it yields CASSPERDRVPYV.

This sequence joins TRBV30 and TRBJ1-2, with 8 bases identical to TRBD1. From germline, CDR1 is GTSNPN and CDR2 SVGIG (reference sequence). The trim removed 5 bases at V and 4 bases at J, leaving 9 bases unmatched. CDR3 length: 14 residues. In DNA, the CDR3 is TGTGCCTGGGTCGGGACAGGCCCTTTCTATGGCTACACCTTC. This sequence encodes CAWVGTGPFYGYTF. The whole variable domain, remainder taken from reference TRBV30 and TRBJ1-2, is SQTIHQWPATLVQPVGSPLSLECTVEGTSNPNLYWYRQAAGRGLQLLFYSVGIGQISSEVPQNLSASRPQDRQFILSSKKLLLSDSGFYLCAWVGTGPFYGYTFGSGTRLTVV.

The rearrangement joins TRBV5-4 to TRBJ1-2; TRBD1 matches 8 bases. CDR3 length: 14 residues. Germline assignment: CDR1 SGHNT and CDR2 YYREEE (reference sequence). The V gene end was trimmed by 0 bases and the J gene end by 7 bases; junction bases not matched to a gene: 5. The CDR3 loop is CASSLVEQGGGYTF. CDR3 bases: TGTGCCAGCAGCTTGGTGGAACAGGGGGGTGGCTACACCTTC.

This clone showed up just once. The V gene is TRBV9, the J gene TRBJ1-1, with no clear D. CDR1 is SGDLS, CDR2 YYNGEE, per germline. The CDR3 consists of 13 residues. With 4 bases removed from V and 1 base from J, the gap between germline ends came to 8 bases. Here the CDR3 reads CASSPAGNTEAFF. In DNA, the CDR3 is TGTGCCAGCAGCCCGGCAGGGAACACTGAAGCTTTCTTT. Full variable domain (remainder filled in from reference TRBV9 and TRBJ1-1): DSGVTQTPKHLITATGQRVTLRCSPRSGDLSVYWYQQSLDQGLQFLIQYYNGEERAKGNILERFSAQQFPDLHSELNLSSLELGDSALYFCASSPAGNTEAFFGQGTRLTVV.

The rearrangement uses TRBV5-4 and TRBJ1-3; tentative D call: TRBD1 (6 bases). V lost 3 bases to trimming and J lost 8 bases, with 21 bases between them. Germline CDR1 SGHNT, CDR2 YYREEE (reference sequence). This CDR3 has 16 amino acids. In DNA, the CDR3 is TGTGCCAGCAGCTCTTTCACACAGGGAGGAGTATACACCATATATTTT. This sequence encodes CASSSFTQGGVYTIYF.

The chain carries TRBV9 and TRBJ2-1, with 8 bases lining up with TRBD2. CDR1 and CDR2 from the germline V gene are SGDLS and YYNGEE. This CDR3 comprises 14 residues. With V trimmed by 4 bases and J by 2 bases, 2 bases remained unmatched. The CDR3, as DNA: TGTGCCAGCAGCCGGGGGGGCGCCTACAATGAGCAGTTCTTC. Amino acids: CASSRGGAYNEQFF. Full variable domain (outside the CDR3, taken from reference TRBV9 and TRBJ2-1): DSGVTQTPKHLITATGQRVTLRCSPRSGDLSVYWYQQSLDQGLQFLIQYYNGEERAKGNILERFSAQQFPDLHSELNLSSLELGDSALYFCASSRGGAYNEQFFGPGTRLTVL.